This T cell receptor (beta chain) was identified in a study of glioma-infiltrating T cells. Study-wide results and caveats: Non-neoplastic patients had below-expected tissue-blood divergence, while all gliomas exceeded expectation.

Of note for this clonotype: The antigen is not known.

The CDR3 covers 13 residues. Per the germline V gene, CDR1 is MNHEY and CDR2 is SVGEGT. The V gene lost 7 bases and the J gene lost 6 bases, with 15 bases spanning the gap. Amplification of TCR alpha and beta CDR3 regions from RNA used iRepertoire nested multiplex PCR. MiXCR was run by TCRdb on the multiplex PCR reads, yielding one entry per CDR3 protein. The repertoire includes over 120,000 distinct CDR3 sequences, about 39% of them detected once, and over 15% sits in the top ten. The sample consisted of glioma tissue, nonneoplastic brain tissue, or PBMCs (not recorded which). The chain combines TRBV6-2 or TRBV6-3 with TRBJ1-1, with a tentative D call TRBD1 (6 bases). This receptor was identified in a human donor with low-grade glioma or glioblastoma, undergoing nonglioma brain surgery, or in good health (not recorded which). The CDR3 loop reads CASKLTGFAEAFF. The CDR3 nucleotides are TGTGCCAGCAAACTCACAGGGTTTGCTGAAGCTTTCTTT.